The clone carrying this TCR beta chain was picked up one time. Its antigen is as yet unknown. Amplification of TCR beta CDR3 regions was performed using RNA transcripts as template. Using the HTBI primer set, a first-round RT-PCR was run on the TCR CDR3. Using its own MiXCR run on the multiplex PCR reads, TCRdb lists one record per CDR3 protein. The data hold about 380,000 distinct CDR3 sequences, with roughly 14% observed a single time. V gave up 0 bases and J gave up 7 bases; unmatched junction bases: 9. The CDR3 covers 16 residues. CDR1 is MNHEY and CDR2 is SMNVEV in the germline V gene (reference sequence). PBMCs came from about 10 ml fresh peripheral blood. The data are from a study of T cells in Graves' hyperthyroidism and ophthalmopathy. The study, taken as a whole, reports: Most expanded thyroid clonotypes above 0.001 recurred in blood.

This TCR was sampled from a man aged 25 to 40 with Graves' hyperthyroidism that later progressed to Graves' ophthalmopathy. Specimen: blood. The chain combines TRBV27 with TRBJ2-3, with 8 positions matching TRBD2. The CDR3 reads CASSLSPSGGPNTQYF. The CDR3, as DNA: TGTGCCAGCAGTTTATCCCCTTCGGGGGGGCCGAATACGCAGTATTTT.